This TCR beta chain was recovered during a study of cytomegalovirus exposure and HLA in healthy donors. Trimming removed 7 bases from V and 0 bases from J; junction bases left unmatched: 3. This CDR3 comprises 14 residues. From germline, CDR1 is LNHDA and CDR2 SQIVND (reference sequence). The PCR had 60 Vbeta and 13 Jbeta primers. Libraries were prepared by immunoSEQ multiplex PCR; TCRdb keeps only in-frame clonotypes and omits some of them. This table has some 190,000 clones, 79% appearing once. This sequence was found in a woman aged 18-30 years in good health and CMV-seronegative. Sample: PBMCs. The chain combines TRBV19 with TRBJ1-2, with 9 bases that match TRBD1. CDR3 sequence reads: CASTRQGANYGYTF. CDR3 sequence (DNA): TGTGCCAGTACCCGACAGGGGGCTAACTATGGCTACACCTTC.